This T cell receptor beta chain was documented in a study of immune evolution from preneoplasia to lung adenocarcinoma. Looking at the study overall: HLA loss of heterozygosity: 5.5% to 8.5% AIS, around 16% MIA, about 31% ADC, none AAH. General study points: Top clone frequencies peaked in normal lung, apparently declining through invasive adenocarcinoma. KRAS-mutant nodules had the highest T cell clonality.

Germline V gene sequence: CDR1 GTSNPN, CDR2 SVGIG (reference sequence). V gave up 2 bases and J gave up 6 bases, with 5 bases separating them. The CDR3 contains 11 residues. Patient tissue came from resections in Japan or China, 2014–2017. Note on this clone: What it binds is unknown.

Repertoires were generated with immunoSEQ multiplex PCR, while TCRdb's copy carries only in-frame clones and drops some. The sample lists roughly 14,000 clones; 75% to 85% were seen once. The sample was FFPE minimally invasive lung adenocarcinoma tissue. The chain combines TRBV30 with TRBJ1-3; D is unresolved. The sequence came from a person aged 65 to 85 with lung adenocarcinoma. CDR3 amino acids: CAWSPENTIYF. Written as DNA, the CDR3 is TGTGCCTGGAGTCCTGAAAACACCATATATTTT.